A selection of T cell receptor beta chains follows, all from one sample in a study of cytotoxic CD8 clonotypes in ibrutinib-treated CLL. Measured with immunoSEQ multiplex PCR; TCRdb has only the in-frame clones, and not every one. The profile covers approximately 47,000 clones, with roughly three fifths appearing a single time and about 27% taken by the ten largest. The sequences come from PBMCs, collected after 24 months of ibrutinib treatment. The receptors originated from a human donor with chronic lymphocytic leukemia. Each CDR3 is given with its conserved first and last residue. The D gene is left open where the match is weak. Expanded clones get a size class; other rows say once, few or many, or leave the size out.

j_gene	v_gene	d_gene	abundance	CDR3nt	CDR3aa
TRBJ2-1	TRBV6-1	-	-	TGTGCCAGCACCGAGGACTACTCCCACAATGAGCAGTTCTTC	CASTEDYSHNEQFF
TRBJ2-1	TRBV11-2	TRBD2	-	TGTGCCAGCCTCGGGCGGGGGGCAAAATACAATGAGCAGTTCTTC	CASLGRGAKYNEQFF
TRBJ2-7	TRBV7-8	TRBD2	-	TGTGCCAGCACCCAAGCGGGGGCCTCCTACGAGCAGTACTTC	CASTQAGASYEQYF
TRBJ2-7	TRBV29-1	-	-	TGCAGCGTTGGCGGGGAGACCAGAGGCTACGAGCAGTACTTC	CSVGGETRGYEQYF
TRBJ2-7	TRBV19	-	-	TGTGCCAGTAGTATAGATCACTCCAATAAATGGTTCTACGAGCAGTACTTC	CASSIDHSNKWFYEQYF
TRBJ2-1	TRBV27	-	-	TGTGCCAGCAGTGCCGGGGCCAGCTCCTACAATGAGCAGTTCTTC	CASSAGASSYNEQFF
TRBJ2-7	TRBV13	-	-	TGTGCCAGCAGCCCCACTGACACCTACGAGCAGTACTTC	CASSPTDTYEQYF
TRBJ2-7	TRBV4-2	TRBD2	-	TGTGCCAGCAGCCAAGTTAGCCTAGCGGGACAACCCTACGAGCAGTACTTC	CASSQVSLAGQPYEQYF
TRBJ1-1	TRBV2	TRBD1	few	TGTGCCAGCAGAGAGACAGGGGGCAACACTGAAGCTTTCTTT	CASRETGGNTEAFF
TRBJ1-4	TRBV5-6	TRBD1	-	TGTGCCAGCAGCCCCAGCCACCTCAGGGGGCCAGGTGAAAAACTGTTTTTT	CASSPSHLRGPGEKLFF
TRBJ2-3	TRBV5-1	-	few	TGCGCCAGCAGCCAAGCAGATACGCAGTATTTT	CASSQADTQYF
TRBJ2-3	TRBV7-8	TRBD2	-	TGTGCCAGCAGGGTGGAAGCGGGGGCCACAGATACGCAGTATTTT	CASRVEAGATDTQYF
TRBJ2-7	TRBV6-1	TRBD2	-	TGTGCCAGCAGTGAAGGGAACGGACTAGCGGGGCGCTACGAGCAGTACTTC	CASSEGNGLAGRYEQYF
TRBJ1-1	TRBV27	TRBD1	once	TGTGCCAGCAAAACAAGGGGGACAGGGGACCCAAACACTGAAGCTTTCTTT	CASKTRGTGDPNTEAFF